The next 14 T cell receptor beta chains were all read from a single sample in a study of blood T cells in healthy people across ages. Together with a sample-barcoded 5' primer, a J-beta primer mix was included in a second PCR lasting roughly 7 to 11 cycles. In TCRdb, the 5' RACE reads were re-called with MiXCR into one record per CDR3 protein. This table has around 1,700,000 distinct CDR3 sequences, roughly 30% appearing once. The sequenced material came from blood. These receptors came from a woman aged 30 to 39 in good health.

This clonotype was detected only a few times. V is TRBV10-2 and J is TRBJ1-1; D is uncertain. Trimming removed 3 bases at V and 0 bases at J, with 14 bases between. Looked up from germline, CDR1 is WSHSY and CDR2 is SAAADI. This CDR3 is 16 amino acids long. CDR3 sequence: CASSDGRHNMNTEAFF. The CDR3 nucleotides read TGCGCCAGCAGTGATGGACGGCACAACATGAACACTGAAGCTTTCTTT.

This clonotype was seen a handful of times. V and J are TRBV10-1 and TRBJ2-3; the match to TRBD1 covers 11 bases. This CDR3 spans 16 amino acids. Germline V lookup: CDR1 WNHNN, CDR2 SYGVQD (reference sequence). The trim removed 6 bases at V and 2 bases at J, leaving 7 bases unmatched. The CDR3 here is CASRPGTGGSTDTQYF. The CDR3 DNA reads TGCGCCAGCAGACCCGGGACAGGGGGATCCACAGATACGCAGTATTTT.

This rearrangement joins TRBV12-3 or TRBV12-4 to TRBJ1-2; D ambiguous. Trimming left V 6 bases short and J 1 base short, with 12 bases between. The CDR3 covers 14 residues. CDR3 sequence reads: CASSPGALNYGYTF. The DNA for the CDR3 is TGTGCCAGCAGCCCGGGCGCTCTTAACTATGGCTACACCTTC.

This clonotype was seen only a few times. The gene calls are TRBV5-4 and TRBJ2-1, with TRBD2 matching over 7 bases. The trim removed 0 bases at V and 4 bases at J, leaving 13 bases unmatched. CDR3 length: 18 residues. Per germline, CDR1 SGHNT and CDR2 YYREEE (reference sequence). The CDR3: CASSLALVAGRPYNEQFF. In nucleotides, the CDR3 is TGTGCCAGCAGCTTGGCCTTAGTAGCGGGTCGCCCGTACAATGAGCAGTTCTTC.

The V and J genes are TRBV12-3 or TRBV12-4 and TRBJ2-5; perhaps TRBD2 as D (7 bases). The CDR3 is 13 amino acids. Trimming cost V 8 bases and J 6 bases, with 16 bases left between them. For the CDR3, the DNA is TGTGCCAGCTCGCGGGGGCCCCCACAGACCCAGTACTTC. It yields the protein CASSRGPPQTQYF.

This clonotype was recorded once. Possible read error: a much larger clone is one base away. J is TRBJ2-1 and V is TRBV20-1; 13 bases align to TRBD2. J gave up 12 bases and V 6 bases, and 11 bases lay outside the gene matches. Germline V gives CDR1 DFQATT, CDR2 SNEGSKA (reference sequence). The CDR3 has 14 amino acids. The CDR3 loop reads CSANGLAGDGGQFF. The CDR3, as DNA: TGCAGTGCCAACGGACTAGCGGGAGATGGTGGGCAGTTCTTC.

V gene TRBV20-1 combines with J gene TRBJ2-3; D remains unclear. The germline V gene has CDR1 DFQATT and CDR2 SNEGSKA (reference sequence). The V gene lost 5 bases and the J gene lost 0 bases, with 9 bases spanning the gap. The CDR3 length is 13 residues. CDR3 nucleotides: TGCAGTGCTCAGAGCGATAGCACAGATACGCAGTATTTT. It codes for CSAQSDSTDTQYF.

This clonotype was recorded a few times. At one of its ends the junction is not consistent with the germline gene, which may arise from a read error. The chain uses TRBV5-1 and TRBJ2-7; no clear D. Germline values: CDR1 SGHRS, CDR2 YFSETQ. This CDR3 spans 15 amino acids. This CDR3 reads CASSYTTDTTYEQYF. DNA of the CDR3: TGCGCCAGCAGCTACACTACTGACACAACCTACGAGCAGTATTTC.

In its sample, this clonotype was seen many times. The V call is TRBV7-8, the J call TRBJ2-1, with 10 bases that match TRBD2. Trimming took 5 bases from V and 9 from J; bases not matched to a gene: 10. Germline CDR1 and CDR2: SGHVS and FQNEAQ. The CDR3 length is 15 residues. This CDR3 is CASSPAGQRGGEQFF. CDR3 bases: TGTGCCAGCAGCCCAGCGGGTCAGCGGGGGGGTGAGCAGTTCTTC.

This rearrangement joins TRBV6-6 to TRBJ1-1; D remains unclear. The CDR3 is 16 amino acids. Germline V gene data show CDR1 as MNHNY and CDR2 as SVGAGI (reference sequence). The V gene lost 5 bases and the J gene lost 1 base, with 17 bases spanning the gap. DNA of the CDR3: TGTGCCAGCAGTCCCGCGGGCCTTTCACCGAACACTGAAGCTTTCTTT. Translating gives CASSPAGLSPNTEAFF.

CDR3: CSANAGQGGFGYGYTF. CDR3 bases: TGCAGTGCCAATGCGGGACAGGGTGGATTTGGCTATGGCTACACCTTC. The J gene is TRBJ1-2, the V gene TRBV20-1, with TRBD1 matching 9 bases. CDR3 length equals 16 residues. Germline V gene data show CDR1 as DFQATT and CDR2 as SNEGSKA (reference sequence). V shed 6 bases, J shed 4 bases, and the junction held 15 bases outside the gene matches.

Concerning this clonotype: A much larger clone sits a single nucleotide away, making a read error possible. The chain combines TRBV6-6 with TRBJ2-1; D may be TRBD2 (5 bases). Judging by the DNA end, TRBJ2-7 fits better; the J call may be wrong. CDR3 length: 15 amino acids. In germline, CDR1 is MNHNY, CDR2 SVGAGI (reference sequence). CDR3 nucleotide sequence: TGTGCCAGCAGTTACATCAGCGGAAGCTACAATGAGCAGTACTTC. Translation: CASSYISGSYNEQYF.

As concerns this clonotype: The junction departs from germline at one end; a sequencing error may be responsible. This chain uses TRBV29-1 with TRBJ1-1; D is undetermined. This CDR3 region has 13 residues. Per germline, CDR1 SQVTM and CDR2 ANQGSEA. CDR3 loop: CGVETDPGTEAFF. The CDR3 DNA reads TGCGGCGTTGAAACGGATCCGGGCACTGAAGCTTTCTTT.

This clonotype was counted at least ten times. This rearrangement joins TRBV10-3 to TRBJ2-7; the D gene is possibly TRBD1 (5 bases). The V gene lost 0 bases and the J gene lost 0 bases, with 6 bases spanning the gap. Germline V gene data show CDR1 as ENHRY and CDR2 as SYGVKD. This CDR3 is built from 14 residues. CDR3 loop: CAISESDSSYEQYF. In nucleotides, the CDR3 is TGTGCCATCAGTGAGTCAGACAGCTCCTACGAGCAGTACTTC.